The rows below give T cell receptor beta chains drawn from one sample of a study of T cell responses to AZD1222 COVID-19 vaccine. Clones were read by immunoSEQ multiplex PCR, and TCRdb kept only the in-frame ones, dropping some. The sample yields about 160,000 clones, 94% seen once. The source material was peripheral blood, sampled 28 days after the second AZD1222 dose. These receptors all come from an adult who received the AZD1222 COVID-19 vaccine. Each CDR3 is given with its conserved first and last residue. The D gene is left open where the match is weak. A clone size is listed for some rows: how often the clone was seen (once, few, many), or a class if it is expanded.

v_call,j_call,clone_size,d_call,cdr3_aa,cdr3_nt
TRBV29-1,TRBJ1-5,-,TRBD1,CSVEATQGQGKDSNQPQHF,TGCAGCGTTGAAGCAACCCAGGGACAGGGCAAAGATAGCAATCAGCCCCAGCATTTT
TRBV6-5,TRBJ1-1,-,-,CASSWRTVKNTEAFF,TGTGCCAGCAGTTGGAGGACAGTTAAGAACACTGAAGCTTTCTTT
TRBV7-9,TRBJ2-1,-,-,CASSPRTTANEQFF,TGTGCCAGCAGCCCGCGGACTACGGCGAATGAGCAGTTCTTC
TRBV6-5,TRBJ2-7,-,-,CASSTTYEQYF,TGTGCCAGCAGTACCACCTACGAGCAGTACTTC
TRBV28,TRBJ1-1,-,TRBD1,CASSLATGGGEAFF,TGTGCCAGCAGTTTAGCCACAGGGGGAGGTGAAGCTTTCTTT
TRBV21-1,TRBJ2-5,-,-,CASSKDTETSPSGETQYF,TGTGCCAGCAGCAAAGACACGGAGACATCACCCTCGGGAGAGACCCAGTACTTC
TRBV4-3,TRBJ1-2,-,-,CASSQEPGAYYGYTF,TGCGCCAGCAGCCAAGAACCCGGGGCCTATTATGGCTACACCTTC
TRBV4-1,TRBJ1-2,-,-,CASSQWWEGYGYTF,TGCGCCAGCAGCCAATGGTGGGAGGGCTATGGCTACACCTTC
TRBV5-6,TRBJ1-6,-,-,CASSLGGPPLHF,TGTGCCAGCAGCTTGGGAGGGCCACCCCTCCACTTT
TRBV14,TRBJ1-4,medium-sized,-,CASSQQMEKLFF,TGTGCCAGCAGCCAACAAATGGAAAAACTGTTTTTT
TRBV18,TRBJ1-1,few,-,CASSPTGNAEAFF,TGTGCCAGCTCTCCAACAGGGAACGCTGAAGCTTTCTTT
TRBV3-1/TRBV3-2,TRBJ1-5,-,-,CASSLCGIRGLAAQHF,TGTGCCAGCAGCCTTTGTGGGATAAGAGGATTAGCTGCCCAGCATTTT
TRBV30,TRBJ2-7,once,-,CAWSPDTYEQYF,TGTGCCTGGAGTCCCGATACCTACGAGCAGTACTTC
TRBV30,TRBJ2-1,-,TRBD2,CAWSPGTSWNEQFF,TGTGCCTGGAGTCCCGGGACTAGCTGGAATGAGCAGTTCTTC
TRBV4-1,TRBJ2-1,-,-,CASSQGVFSYNEQFF,TGCGCCAGCAGCCAAGGGGTGTTCTCCTACAATGAGCAGTTCTTC
TRBV6-2/TRBV6-3,TRBJ2-7,-,TRBD1,CASSLDRALEQYF,TGTGCCAGCAGTCTCGACAGGGCTCTCGAGCAGTACTTC
TRBV7-9,TRBJ2-3,few,-,CASSSSTDTQYF,TGTGCCAGCAGCTCCAGCACAGATACGCAGTATTTT
TRBV4-1,TRBJ1-2,-,-,CASSQGRGQDYGYTF,TGCGCCAGCAGCCAAGGCCGGGGGCAGGACTATGGCTACACCTTC
TRBV12-5,TRBJ2-7,-,-,CASATAPNEQYF,TGTGCTAGTGCCACCGCCCCGAACGAGCAGTACTTC
TRBV15,TRBJ1-4,-,TRBD1,CATSRAPGQGNEKLFF,TGTGCCACCAGCAGAGCCCCGGGACAGGGTAATGAAAAACTGTTTTTT
TRBV6-5,TRBJ1-1,-,TRBD1,CASSYGGTGGTEAFF,TGTGCCAGCAGTTACGGGGGAACAGGGGGCACTGAAGCTTTCTTT
TRBV11-1,TRBJ2-7,-,TRBD1,CASSLTGQGFYEQYF,TGTGCCAGCAGCTTAACGGGACAGGGATTCTACGAGCAGTACTTC
TRBV5-1,TRBJ1-5,-,-,CASSPTGSQPQHF,TGCGCCAGCAGCCCAACAGGTTCCCAGCCCCAGCATTTT
TRBV6-5,TRBJ1-4,-,-,CASRRESGLNEKLFF,TGTGCCAGCAGACGAGAAAGCGGTCTTAATGAAAAACTGTTTTTT
TRBV9,TRBJ2-5,once,-,CASSPDSYHETQYF,TGTGCCAGCAGTCCTGACAGTTACCACGAGACCCAGTACTTC
TRBV12-5,TRBJ1-2,-,TRBD1,CASGPGTGNSNYGYTF,TGTGCTAGTGGCCCCGGGACAGGGAATAGTAACTATGGCTACACCTTC
TRBV21-1,TRBJ2-7,-,-,CASSKRTSGRYEQYF,TGTGCCAGCAGCAAAAGGACTAGCGGGAGGTACGAGCAGTACTTC
TRBV18,TRBJ1-2,-,TRBD1,CASSPRDSNYGYTF,TGTGCCAGCTCACCACGGGACAGCAACTATGGCTACACCTTC
TRBV20-1,TRBJ2-5,once,TRBD1,CSAEGAAQYF,TGCAGTGCTGAGGGGGCCGCCCAGTACTTC
TRBV2,TRBJ1-2,-,-,CASSVDLGGYTF,TGTGCCAGCAGTGTGGATCTCGGAGGCTACACCTTC
TRBV2,TRBJ2-2,-,-,CASSEARAGELFF,TGTGCCAGCAGTGAAGCTCGGGCCGGGGAGCTGTTTTTT
TRBV28,TRBJ1-2,-,TRBD1,CASSNDRGGSYTF,TGTGCCAGCAGCAACGACAGGGGAGGTAGCTACACCTTC
TRBV4-1,TRBJ2-7,-,TRBD1,CASSPPGTGQYEQYF,TGCGCCAGCAGCCCCCCTGGGACAGGGCAATACGAGCAGTACTTC
TRBV7-9,TRBJ2-7,-,-,CASSLGSYEQYF,TGTGCCAGCAGCTTAGGGTCCTACGAGCAGTACTTC
TRBV2,TRBJ2-7,-,TRBD1,CASKPGQLSYEQYF,TGTGCCAGCAAGCCGGGACAGCTCTCCTACGAGCAGTACTTC
TRBV11-1,TRBJ2-7,-,-,CASSPRLERGEQYF,TGTGCCAGCAGCCCGCGACTAGAACGTGGGGAGCAGTACTTC
TRBV5-4,TRBJ2-3,-,-,CASSWGADTQYF,TGTGCCAGCAGCTGGGGGGCAGATACGCAGTATTTT
TRBV4-3,TRBJ1-6,-,-,CASSQDNSPLHF,TGCGCCAGCAGCCAAGATAATTCACCCCTCCACTTT
TRBV19,TRBJ2-5,-,-,CASKPLGGVETQYF,TGTGCCAGTAAGCCATTGGGCGGGGTGGAGACCCAGTACTTC
TRBV2,TRBJ2-1,-,TRBD2,CASTGLAGDNEQFF,TGTGCCAGCACCGGACTAGCGGGAGACAATGAGCAGTTCTTC
TRBV6-2/TRBV6-3,TRBJ2-1,once,TRBD2,CASSYPGTSGRGTSYNEQFF,TGTGCCAGCAGTTACCCCGGGACTAGCGGGAGGGGGACCTCCTACAATGAGCAGTTCTTC
TRBV11-2,TRBJ2-7,-,TRBD2,CASSVTSGISYEQYF,TGTGCCAGCAGCGTGACTAGCGGGATTTCCTACGAGCAGTACTTC
TRBV6-5,TRBJ2-2,-,-,CASSYSGTGELFF,TGTGCCAGCAGTTATTCAGGCACCGGGGAGCTGTTTTTT
TRBV11-2,TRBJ1-2,-,TRBD1,CASSLVGRGDYGYTF,TGTGCCAGCAGCTTAGTAGGCAGGGGGGACTATGGCTACACCTTC
TRBV30,TRBJ2-3,-,-,CAWSVMLDTQYF,TGTGCCTGGAGTGTAATGTTAGATACGCAGTATTTT
TRBV21-1,TRBJ2-2,-,-,CASSNGTGGPGELFF,TGTGCCAGCAGCAATGGGACAGGGGGGCCCGGGGAGCTGTTTTTT
TRBV7-9,TRBJ2-1,once,TRBD2,CASSLVQSGGRSNEQFF,TGTGCCAGCAGCTTAGTTCAGTCGGGCGGGAGAAGCAATGAGCAGTTCTTC
TRBV7-2,TRBJ2-2,-,TRBD2,CASAAGGYTGELFF,TGTGCCAGCGCTGCGGGGGGGTACACCGGGGAGCTGTTTTTT
TRBV4-1,TRBJ1-3,-,-,CASSQGGGSGNTIYF,TGCGCCAGCAGCCAAGGGGGGGGATCTGGAAACACCATATATTTT
TRBV9,TRBJ1-2,-,TRBD1,CASSVGVQGFYGYTF,TGTGCCAGCAGCGTAGGAGTACAGGGGTTCTATGGCTACACCTTC
TRBV11-2,TRBJ2-7,-,-,CASSLERGALYEQYF,TGTGCCAGCAGCTTAGAGCGGGGTGCCCTCTACGAGCAGTACTTC
TRBV7-2,TRBJ2-2,-,TRBD2,CASSLRRGWREDTGELFF,TGTGCCAGCAGCTTAAGGCGAGGGTGGCGGGAGGACACCGGGGAGCTGTTTTTT
TRBV14,TRBJ2-7,-,-,CASSQALGAFTYEQYF,TGTGCCAGCAGCCAAGCCTTAGGGGCCTTTACCTACGAGCAGTACTTC
TRBV20-1,TRBJ2-1,-,-,CSATTGREQFF,TGCAGTGCTACTACGGGACGTGAGCAGTTCTTC